Listed here are 27 T cell receptor beta chains from one sample, sequenced in a study of blood T cell repertoires in COVID-19. The assay was immunoSEQ multiplex PCR, and TCRdb's table has in-frame clones only and misses some. There are fewer than 90,000 clones in the sample; approximately 80% occur only once, and 15% lies in the top ten. The sample consisted of peripheral blood. The receptors were gathered from a man aged 60-69 years with COVID-19, enrolled during active disease.

This rearrangement joins TRBV20-1 to TRBJ2-3; possibly TRBD1 for D (6 bases). CDR3 length: 15 amino acids. The germline V and J ends were trimmed by 3 bases and 2 bases, with 15 bases remaining between them. From germline, CDR1 is DFQATT and CDR2 SNEGSKA (reference sequence). CDR3 DNA sequence: TGCAGTGCTAGTCCCGGGACATCTCTCACAGATACGCAGTATTTT. Its translation: CSASPGTSLTDTQYF.

This sequence joins TRBV18 and TRBJ2-2; 7 nucleotides match TRBD1. This CDR3 spans 16 amino acids. CDR1 is KGHSH and CDR2 is LQKENI in the germline V gene. Trimming took 3 bases from V and 6 from J; bases not matched to a gene: 10. The CDR3 spells CASSPQGGMDPGELFF. CDR3 nucleotides: TGTGCCAGCTCACCGCAAGGGGGCATGGATCCCGGGGAGCTGTTTTTT.

About this clone itself: One end of the junction fails to match germline, which may point to a read error. The chain combines TRBV5-4 with TRBJ1-3; a weak D match, TRBD1 (6 bases). Germline assignment: CDR1 SGHNT and CDR2 YYREEE (reference sequence). CDR3 length: 15 residues. CDR3 sequence: CASSTGGASGNIIYF. CDR3 DNA: TGTGCCAGCAGCACTGGGGGGGCCTCTGGAAACATCATATATTTT.

The CDR3 here is CASNEGVGPTDTQYF. The CDR3 nucleotides read TGTGCCAGCAATGAGGGCGTGGGTCCCACAGATACGCAGTATTTT. This rearrangement joins TRBV2 to TRBJ2-3; perhaps TRBD2 as D (5 bases). V was trimmed by 7 bases and J by 2 bases, leaving 16 bases between them. This CDR3 contains 15 residues. Germline CDR1 reads SNHLY; CDR2 reads FYNNEI.

The J gene is TRBJ2-7, the V gene TRBV19, with TRBD2 identical over 11 bases. V was pared by 3 bases and J by 2 bases, with 3 bases of the junction left unmatched. The V gene's germline CDR1 is LNHDA and CDR2 SQIVND (reference sequence). CDR3 length equals 15 residues. DNA of the CDR3: TGTGCCAGTAGTATCTCTAGCGGGGGGACCTACGAGCAGTACTTC. It translates to CASSISSGGTYEQYF.

The gene calls are TRBV27 and TRBJ1-6; 7 positions agree with TRBD1. This CDR3 region has 14 residues. Germline assignment: CDR1 MNHEY and CDR2 SMNVEV (reference sequence). V lost 1 base to trimming and J lost 9 bases; unmatched junction nucleotides: 3. Written as DNA, the CDR3 is TGTGCCAGCAGTTTATTGGACAGGAGTTCACCCCTCCACTTT. Translation: CASSLLDRSSPLHF.

The chain carries TRBV7-9 and TRBJ2-5; TRBD2 aligns across 9 bases. Germline V lookup: CDR1 SEHNR, CDR2 FQNEAQ (reference sequence). V dropped 3 bases and J dropped 4; count of bases not matched to a gene: 6. The CDR3 contains 15 residues. CDR3: CASSFGAGGLETQYF. CDR3 DNA sequence: TGTGCCAGCAGCTTCGGCGCGGGGGGGTTAGAGACCCAGTACTTC.

The chain combines TRBV5-3 with TRBJ2-6; 8 nucleotides agree with TRBD2. TRBV5-3 is reported as an ORF; its role is uncertain. Trimming cost V 4 bases and J 0 bases; bases outside gene matches: 12. CDR3 length: 19 amino acids. The CDR3 here is CARSGMTSEFSSGANVLTF. CDR3 sequence (DNA): TGTGCCAGAAGCGGGATGACTAGCGAATTCTCCTCTGGGGCCAACGTCCTGACTTTC.

V gene TRBV13 combines with J gene TRBJ1-4; D perhaps matches TRBD1 (5 bases). Trimming cost V 2 bases and J 10 bases, with 14 bases left between them. Per germline, CDR1 PRHDT and CDR2 FYEKMQ (reference sequence). This CDR3 comprises 14 residues. DNA for the CDR3: TGTGCCAGCAGCTTAAGACAGAAATCTGCAAAACTGTTTTTT. Its protein is CASSLRQKSAKLFF.

V and J are TRBV19 and TRBJ1-1, with TRBD1 identical over 9 bases. CDR1 is LNHDA and CDR2 is SQIVND in the germline V gene (reference sequence). The CDR3 runs 14 residues. Unmatched junction bases numbered 6, after V lost 4 bases and J lost 6 bases. The CDR3: CASSTRTGAAEAFF. As DNA, the CDR3 is TGTGCCAGTAGTACCCGGACAGGGGCGGCTGAAGCTTTCTTT.

In this sample, this clone turned up a few times. This chain joins TRBV7-9 and TRBJ2-3; 7 positions agree with TRBD2. With V trimmed by 3 bases and J by 1 base, 4 bases remained unmatched. Germline CDR1 is SEHNR and CDR2 is FQNEAQ (reference sequence). The CDR3 consists of 15 residues. The CDR3, as DNA: TGTGCCAGCAGCTTGTCCCGGGAGGGCACAGATACGCAGTATTTT. Encoded protein: CASSLSREGTDTQYF.

The J gene is TRBJ2-2, the V gene TRBV28; tentative D call: TRBD2 (6 bases). Trimming removed 5 bases from V and 0 bases from J, with 10 bases in between. This CDR3 has 15 residues. Germline CDR1 is MDHEN and CDR2 is SYDVKM. CDR3 in amino acids: CASSPGTSNTGELFF. The CDR3 nucleotides are TGTGCCAGCAGTCCCGGGACTTCGAACACCGGGGAGCTGTTTTTT.

The rearrangement links TRBV6-5 to TRBJ2-2; 12 positions match TRBD1. Germline V gives CDR1 MNHEY, CDR2 SVGAGI. With V trimmed by 5 bases and J by 9 bases, 7 bases remained unmatched. The CDR3 consists of 15 residues. The CDR3 DNA is TGTGCCAGCAGTCTCACCGGGACAGGGGGCCGGGAGCTGTTTTTT. It translates to CASSLTGTGGRELFF.

The CDR3 nucleotides are TGTGCCTGGAGTACGGGACCGGACAGCAACACTGAAGCTTTCTTT. It translates to CAWSTGPDSNTEAFF. The chain recombines TRBV30 with TRBJ1-1; TRBD1 is a possible D gene (6 bases). V was shortened by 2 bases and J by 2 bases, with 15 bases between the two germline ends. Germline V gene sequence: CDR1 GTSNPN, CDR2 SVGIG (reference sequence). This CDR3 is built from 15 residues.

This clone has only a few counts. CDR3 sequence reads: CASSRDRGPDTQYF. The CDR3 DNA follows: TGCGCCAGCAGTCGGGACAGGGGGCCCGATACGCAGTATTTT. The chain combines TRBV5-1 with TRBJ2-3, with 12 bases fitting TRBD1. The trim removed 5 bases at V and 6 bases at J, leaving 4 bases unmatched. Germline assignment: CDR1 SGHRS and CDR2 YFSETQ. The CDR3 has 14 residues.

In its sample, this clone was seen once. The chain has TRBV12-5 and TRBJ2-2, with 7 bases lining up with TRBD1. Trimming at V came to 7 bases and at J to 0 bases, leaving 2 bases not matched to a gene. The CDR3 totals 14 residues. The germline CDR1 and CDR2 sequences are LGHNT and FRNRAP. Here the CDR3 reads CASAGTANTGELFF. In DNA form, the CDR3 reads TGTGCTAGTGCCGGGACAGCGAACACCGGGGAGCTGTTTTTT.

J is TRBJ2-5 and V is TRBV19; D is ambiguous. In germline, CDR1 is LNHDA, CDR2 SQIVND (reference sequence). Trimming shortened V by 6 bases and J by 0 bases, and 8 bases separated the two germline ends. The CDR3 is 13 amino acids. CDR3 DNA sequence: TGTGCCAGTAGGAAACTAAACCAAGAGACCCAGTACTTC. The encoded protein is CASRKLNQETQYF.

This chain links TRBV4-1 with TRBJ2-1, with 8 bases lining up with TRBD2. Germline CDR1 and CDR2: MGHRA and YSYEKL. Trimming cost V 1 base and J 15 bases; bases outside gene matches: 8. The CDR3 length is 13 residues. The CDR3 is CASSQGSGRGAFF. The CDR3 DNA reads TGCGCCAGCAGCCAAGGGAGCGGGAGAGGAGCGTTCTTC.

V is TRBV4-2 and J is TRBJ2-3; the match to TRBD2 covers 8 bases. After removal of 0 bases from V and 1 base from J, the junction contained 0 bases not matched to a gene. CDR3 length: 15 residues. Per the germline V gene, CDR1 is LGHNA and CDR2 is YNFKEQ. CDR3: CASSQELAGTDTQYF. Written as DNA, the CDR3 is TGTGCCAGCAGCCAAGAACTAGCGGGCACAGATACGCAGTATTTT.

This clone was picked up many times. V usage is TRBV10-1 and J usage is TRBJ1-2, with D unclear. The germline V gene has CDR1 WNHNN and CDR2 SYGVQD (reference sequence). With 0 bases removed from V and 5 bases from J, the gap between germline ends came to 7 bases. CDR3 length equals 13 residues. As DNA, the CDR3 is TGCGCCAGCAGTGAGTCCAGGTTTTATGGCTACACCTTC. This gives the protein CASSESRFYGYTF.

This clone has only a few counts. The V call is TRBV5-5, the J call TRBJ1-5; 8 bases agree with TRBD1. There are 16 residues in the CDR3. Trimming removed 2 bases from V and 2 bases from J; junction bases left unmatched: 6. Germline CDR1 is SGHKS and CDR2 is YYEKEE (reference sequence). The CDR3 here is CASSFRVTGGNQPQHF. DNA of the CDR3: TGTGCCAGCAGCTTCAGGGTGACAGGGGGCAATCAGCCCCAGCATTTT.

The count of this clone is one. The chain recombines TRBV7-2 with TRBJ1-5; D is ambiguous. The CDR3 has 15 amino acids. Germline lookup yields CDR1 SGHTA and CDR2 FQGNSA. Trimming cost V 2 bases and J 0 bases, with 8 bases left between them. The CDR3 DNA reads as TGTGCCAGCAGCTTATCGCCGGGTAGCAATCAGCCCCAGCATTTT. This translates into CASSLSPGSNQPQHF. The full variable domain, its missing parts supplied by reference TRBV7-2 and TRBJ1-5, is GAGVSQSPSNKVTEKGKDVELRCDPISGHTALYWYRQSLGQGLEFLIYFQGNSAPDKSGLPSDRFSAERTGGSVSTLTIQRTQQEDSAVYLCASSLSPGSNQPQHFGDGTRLSIL.

The chain is built from TRBV7-9 and TRBJ2-3; 8 bases map to TRBD2. Germline assignment: CDR1 SEHNR and CDR2 FQNEAQ (reference sequence). V was pared by 5 bases and J by 0 bases, with 7 bases of the junction left unmatched. The length of the CDR3 is 16 residues. The CDR3 DNA reads TGTGCCAGCAGCCAAACCTTAGCGGGGAGCACAGATACGCAGTATTTT. Translated: CASSQTLAGSTDTQYF.

V is TRBV6-6 and J is TRBJ2-3; possible D gene TRBD2, 6 bases. Germline V lookup: CDR1 MNHNY, CDR2 SVGAGI (reference sequence). V was cut by 4 bases and J by 0 bases, with 11 bases left in between. The CDR3 has 15 residues. The CDR3 reads CASSSQTSSTDTQYF. CDR3 coding DNA: TGTGCCAGCAGTTCTCAGACTAGTAGCACAGATACGCAGTATTTT.

The genes are TRBV6-5 and TRBJ1-6; TRBD1 is a possible D gene (6 bases). This CDR3 contains 13 residues. V shed 11 bases and J shed 7 bases, with 15 bases lying between them. CDR1 MNHEY and CDR2 SVGAGI come from the germline V gene. In nucleotides, the CDR3 is TGTGCCGGACGAGGGACACACAATTCACCCCTCCACTTT. Translating gives CAGRGTHNSPLHF.

The rearrangement uses TRBV28 and TRBJ1-2, with D perhaps matching TRBD1 (5 bases). This CDR3 comprises 15 residues. In germline, CDR1 is MDHEN, CDR2 SYDVKM. V was cut by 5 bases and J by 0 bases, with 13 bases left in between. The CDR3 DNA is TGTGCCAGCAGTACCCGACAGTTAGCTAACTATGGCTACACCTTC. Residues: CASSTRQLANYGYTF.

This clone was counted ten times or more. The chain is built from TRBV10-2 and TRBJ2-3, with 11 nucleotides matching TRBD1. Per germline, CDR1 WSHSY and CDR2 SAAADI. The CDR3 is made up of 19 amino acids. V lost 6 bases, J lost 3 bases, and 17 bases stayed unmatched. CDR3 in amino acids: CASSEGTGGSGVQTDTQYF. The CDR3 DNA reads TGCGCCAGCAGCGAAGGGACAGGGGGGAGTGGGGTTCAAACAGATACGCAGTATTTT.